Below, 25 T cell receptor beta chains from the same sample are listed, as sequenced in a study of cytomegalovirus exposure and HLA in healthy donors. Using immunoSEQ multiplex PCR, the repertoire was profiled, and TCRdb retains in-frame clones only, with some absent. The table includes more than 90,000 clones, about 88% detected once. Source material: PBMCs. The receptors were sampled from a man between 18 and 29 years old in good health and CMV-seropositive.

The CDR3 sequence: CASSPGPLAMEETQYF. The DNA for the CDR3 is TGTGCCAGCAGCCCGGGGCCCCTAGCGATGGAGGAGACCCAGTACTTC. The rearrangement links TRBV9 to TRBJ2-5, with D perhaps matching TRBD2 (6 bases). The V gene's germline CDR1 is SGDLS and CDR2 YYNGEE. V lost 4 bases, J lost 5 bases, and 21 bases lay in between. CDR3 length: 16 residues.

J is TRBJ2-6 and V is TRBV5-1; D is possibly TRBD1 (6 bases). Germline CDR1 and CDR2: SGHRS and YFSETQ. Trimming left V 4 bases short and J 1 base short, with 21 bases between. The CDR3 is 19 amino acids. In nucleotides, the CDR3 is TGCGCCAGCAGCATAGCGTACATTCCTACAGGGTCTGGGGCCAACGTCCTGACTTTC. Protein sequence: CASSIAYIPTGSGANVLTF.

This sequence joins TRBV6-5 and TRBJ1-1, with D tentatively TRBD1 (5 bases). Trimming left V 8 bases short and J 0 bases short, with 10 bases between. From germline, CDR1 is MNHEY and CDR2 SVGAGI. The CDR3 is 13 amino acids. CDR3 amino acids: CASRGAMNTEAFF. The CDR3 region has the DNA TGTGCCAGCCGCGGGGCTATGAACACTGAAGCTTTCTTT.

The rearrangement uses TRBV5-6 and TRBJ1-2; D is perhaps TRBD1 (5 bases). This CDR3 contains 16 residues. The germline V gene encodes CDR1 SGHDT and CDR2 YYEEEE. V lost 7 bases to trimming and J lost 3 bases, with 22 bases between them. CDR3 nucleotide sequence: TGTGCCAGCCATGACTTATACAGGATTTCGGACTATGGCTACACCTTC. Translation gives CASHDLYRISDYGYTF.

This clone has just a few counts. V and J are TRBV5-8 and TRBJ2-3; D not resolved. The CDR3 has 14 amino acids. Per germline, CDR1 SGHTS and CDR2 YDEGEE. V was pared by 0 bases and J by 1 base, with 6 bases between. This chain's CDR3 is CASSLDFGTDTQYF. CDR3 bases: TGTGCCAGCAGCTTGGACTTCGGCACAGATACGCAGTATTTT.

The rearrangement uses TRBV2 and TRBJ1-2, with 7 bases lining up with TRBD1. The ends lost 6 bases at V and 8 bases at J; junction bases unmatched: 18. The CDR3 totals 16 residues. Germline CDR1 and CDR2: SNHLY and FYNNEI. The CDR3 nucleotides are TGTGCCAGCAGCGCCGGGACAGTGACAGTTCGGGGCGGCTACACCTTC. Its translation: CASSAGTVTVRGGYTF.

J is TRBJ1-4 and V is TRBV18; 8 bases line up with TRBD1. Per the germline V gene, CDR1 is KGHSH and CDR2 is LQKENI. This CDR3 is built from 17 residues. Trimming at V came to 5 bases and at J to 5 bases, leaving 13 bases not matched to a gene. As DNA, the CDR3 is TGTGCCAGCTCAGCAAGCACTAGACAGGGGAAAAATGAAAAACTGTTTTTT. Translated: CASSASTRQGKNEKLFF.

The chain carries TRBV11-2 and TRBJ2-3; the D is unclear. V lost 2 bases to trimming and J lost 0 bases, with 12 bases between them. CDR3 length: 16 residues. Looked up from germline, CDR1 is SGHAT and CDR2 is FQNNGV. The CDR3 bases are TGTGCCAGCAGCTTACGGCAGGTACCTAGCACAGATACGCAGTATTTT. Protein product: CASSLRQVPSTDTQYF.

This chain links TRBV7-2 with TRBJ1-4, with 9 nucleotides matching TRBD1. Per the germline V gene, CDR1 is SGHTA and CDR2 is FQGNSA. The trim removed 3 bases at V and 7 bases at J, leaving 6 bases unmatched. CDR3 size: 15 residues. The DNA of the CDR3 is TGTGCCAGCAGCTTCCTAACAGGGGGCTTTGAAAAACTGTTTTTT. Its translation: CASSFLTGGFEKLFF.

The V gene is TRBV6-5, the J gene TRBJ1-2, with 9 bases aligning to TRBD1. The CDR3 has 15 amino acids. The V segment lost 3 bases and the J segment 7 bases; nucleotides outside the gene matches: 9. Germline V lookup: CDR1 MNHEY, CDR2 SVGAGI. The CDR3 nucleotides are TGTGCCAGCAGTTATCGACAGGGGGTAGCGGGTGGCTACACCTTC. Protein sequence: CASSYRQGVAGGYTF.

V and J are TRBV4-2 and TRBJ1-2; tentative D call: TRBD1 (5 bases). CDR1 is LGHNA, CDR2 YNFKEQ, per germline. Trimming took off 1 base at V and 2 bases at J, with 5 bases between the two ends. The CDR3 sequence is 13 residues long. The CDR3 coding sequence is TGTGCCAGCAGCCAAGGACAGAACTATGGCTACACCTTC. It specifies CASSQGQNYGYTF.

This sequence joins TRBV5-6 and TRBJ2-5, with 8 bases fitting TRBD1. Germline CDR1 reads SGHDT; CDR2 reads YYEEEE. Losses at the gene ends were 2 bases for V and 6 bases for J; bases not matched to a gene: 3. The CDR3 runs 13 residues. This CDR3 is CASSLTGGKTQYF. In DNA, the CDR3 is TGTGCCAGCAGCTTAACAGGGGGTAAGACCCAGTACTTC. The whole variable domain, remainder taken from reference TRBV5-6 and TRBJ2-5, is DAGVTQSPTHLIKTRGQQVTLRCSPKSGHDTVSWYQQALGQGPQFIFQYYEEEERQRGNFPDRFSGHQFPNYSSELNVNALLLGDSALYLCASSLTGGKTQYFGPGTRLLVL.

This sequence joins TRBV7-9 and TRBJ1-2; tentatively, D is TRBD1 (6 bases). Looked up from germline, CDR1 is SEHNR and CDR2 is FQNEAQ (reference sequence). Between the trimmed V and J ends, which lost 5 bases and 2 bases, there was a span of 12 bases. This CDR3 is 14 amino acids long. The CDR3 spells CASSPTGTNYGYTF. The CDR3 nucleotides are TGTGCCAGCAGCCCTACAGGGACCAACTATGGCTACACCTTC.

The J gene is TRBJ1-5, the V gene TRBV2, with unresolved D. Germline-derived CDR1 and CDR2 are SNHLY and FYNNEI. The CDR3 runs to 14 residues. Between the trimmed V and J ends, which lost 6 bases and 4 bases, there was a span of 13 bases. DNA of the CDR3: TGTGCCAGCAGAACCGAGGGCGTTAATCAGCCCCAGCATTTT. This codes for CASRTEGVNQPQHF.

This chain uses TRBV2 with TRBJ1-1; perhaps TRBD1 as D (6 bases). V was clipped by 3 bases and J by 0 bases, with 11 bases between them. Germline V gene sequence: CDR1 SNHLY, CDR2 FYNNEI. The CDR3 is made up of 15 amino acids. CDR3 protein: CASSEDSIMNTEAFF. The CDR3 DNA reads TGTGCCAGCAGTGAGGACAGTATCATGAACACTGAAGCTTTCTTT.

The rearrangement joins TRBV7-7 to TRBJ2-2; maybe TRBD2 (5 bases). The germline V and J ends were trimmed by 6 bases and 7 bases, with 12 bases remaining between them. Germline lookup yields CDR1 SSHAT and CDR2 FNYEAQ (reference sequence). The CDR3 is 13 residues long. The CDR3 DNA reads as TGTGCCAGCAGTACCGTCCGGGACGGGGAGCTGTTTTTT. The encoded protein is CASSTVRDGELFF.

With regard to this clone: One end of the junction varies from germline; a read error may be responsible. The genes are TRBV27 and TRBJ2-5; tentatively, D is TRBD2 (6 bases). Germline CDR1 reads MNHEY; CDR2 reads SMNVEV (reference sequence). The CDR3 covers 12 residues. CDR3 region: CASGLFQATQYF. The CDR3 DNA follows: TGTGCCAGTGGACTATTTCAAGCGACCCAGTACTTC.

The chain links TRBV6-1 to TRBJ1-4; D is unclear. The V end lost 0 bases, the J end lost 8 bases, and 10 bases lay between the germline ends. The CDR3 is 14 residues long. Looked up from germline, CDR1 is MNHNS and CDR2 is SASEGT. The CDR3 is CASSEAGGPEKLFF. CDR3 coding DNA: TGTGCCAGCAGTGAAGCCGGCGGCCCGGAAAAACTGTTTTTT.

The chain joins TRBV6-1 to TRBJ1-2; a possible D gene is TRBD1 (6 bases). Germline CDR1 reads MNHNS; CDR2 reads SASEGT. This CDR3 region has 12 residues. The V end was cut by 10 bases, the J end by 8 bases, with 17 bases between. The CDR3 sequence is CAIKQGVGGYTF. CDR3 nucleotides: TGTGCCATCAAACAGGGTGTTGGGGGCTACACCTTC.

This clone was seen once. This chain uses TRBV12-2 with TRBJ1-1; TRBD1, the table's D call, was not compared with the DNA. TRBV12-2 has pseudogene status. CDR3 length equals 14 residues. The CDR3 coding sequence is TGTGCAAGTCGCTTAGTGGGGACAGCCGTCCCAGCTTTCTTT. This translates into CASRLVGTAVPAFF.

V usage is TRBV2 and J usage is TRBJ2-7, with a possible D match to TRBD2 (7 bases). Germline values: CDR1 SNHLY, CDR2 FYNNEI. V was trimmed by 7 bases and J by 4 bases, leaving 17 bases between them. The CDR3 runs to 14 residues. The DNA for the CDR3 is TGTGCCAGCACGACTCAGGGGAGGGAATACGAGCAGTACTTC. Its protein is CASTTQGREYEQYF.

V usage is TRBV7-9 and J usage is TRBJ1-4, with D unclear. Per germline, CDR1 SEHNR and CDR2 FQNEAQ (reference sequence). The CDR3 totals 15 residues. Trimming left V 0 bases short and J 4 bases short, with 9 bases between. For the CDR3, the DNA is TGTGCCAGCAGCTTAGCGCCGGGGTATAATGAAAAACTGTTTTTT. Translation: CASSLAPGYNEKLFF. The full variable domain, rest sourced from reference TRBV7-9 and TRBJ1-4, is DTGVSQNPRHKITKRGQNVTFRCDPISEHNRLYWYRQTLGQGPEFLTYFQNEAQLEKSRLLSDRFSAERPKGSFSTLEIQRTEQGDSAMYLCASSLAPGYNEKLFFGSGTQLSVL.

The CDR3 coding sequence is TGCGCCAGCAGCCCTGGGACAGGGGCCTCCTACGAGCAGTACTTC. Protein: CASSPGTGASYEQYF. The V and J genes are TRBV4-3 and TRBJ2-7; 10 nucleotides align to TRBD1. Germline CDR1 LGHNA, CDR2 YSLEER. This CDR3 is 15 amino acids long. After removal of 4 bases from V and 0 bases from J, the junction contained 3 bases not matched to a gene.

The V call is TRBV28, the J call TRBJ1-4; TRBD1 agrees at 7 bases. Per the germline V gene, CDR1 is MDHEN and CDR2 is SYDVKM. This CDR3 comprises 14 residues. The V and J ends lost 6 bases and 6 bases, in that order; junction bases with no gene match: 7. The CDR3 reads CASSRQGGYEKLFF. CDR3 nucleotides: TGTGCCAGCAGCCGACAGGGCGGGTATGAAAAACTGTTTTTT.

This chain uses TRBV27 with TRBJ2-3; 13 positions match TRBD2. Trimming cost V 6 bases and J 4 bases; bases outside gene matches: 4. The CDR3 has 15 residues. Germline assignment: CDR1 MNHEY and CDR2 SMNVEV (reference sequence). The CDR3 DNA reads as TGTGCCAGCAGGGGACTAGCGGGGTCCCCAGATACGCAGTATTTT. It specifies CASRGLAGSPDTQYF.